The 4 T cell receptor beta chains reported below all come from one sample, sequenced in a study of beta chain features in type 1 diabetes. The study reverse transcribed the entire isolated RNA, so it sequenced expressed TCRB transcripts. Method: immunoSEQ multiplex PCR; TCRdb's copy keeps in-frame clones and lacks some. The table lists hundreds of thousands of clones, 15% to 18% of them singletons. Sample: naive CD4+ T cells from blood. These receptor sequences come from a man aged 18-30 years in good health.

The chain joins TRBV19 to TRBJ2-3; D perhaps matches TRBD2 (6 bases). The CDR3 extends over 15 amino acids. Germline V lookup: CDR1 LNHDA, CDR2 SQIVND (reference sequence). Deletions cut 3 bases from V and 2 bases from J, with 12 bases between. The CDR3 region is CASSIGGIPTDTQYF. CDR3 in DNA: TGTGCCAGTAGTATCGGCGGGATCCCCACAGATACGCAGTATTTT.

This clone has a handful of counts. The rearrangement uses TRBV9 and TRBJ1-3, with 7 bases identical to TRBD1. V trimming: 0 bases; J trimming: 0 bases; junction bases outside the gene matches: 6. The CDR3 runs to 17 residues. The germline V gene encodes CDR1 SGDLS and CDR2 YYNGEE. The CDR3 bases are TGTGCCAGCAGCGTAGACCCTAGACAGGGCTCTGGAAACACCATATATTTT. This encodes CASSVDPRQGSGNTIYF. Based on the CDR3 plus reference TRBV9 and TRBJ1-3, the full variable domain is DSGVTQTPKHLITATGQRVTLRCSPRSGDLSVYWYQQSLDQGLQFLIQYYNGEERAKGNILERFSAQQFPDLHSELNLSSLELGDSALYFCASSVDPRQGSGNTIYFGEGSWLTVV.

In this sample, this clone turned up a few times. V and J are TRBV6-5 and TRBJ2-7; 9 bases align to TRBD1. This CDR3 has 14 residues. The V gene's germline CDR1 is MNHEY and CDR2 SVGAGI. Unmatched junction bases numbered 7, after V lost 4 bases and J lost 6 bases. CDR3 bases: TGTGCCAGCAGTTCCGGGACAGGGATCTCCGAGCAGTACTTC. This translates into CASSSGTGISEQYF.

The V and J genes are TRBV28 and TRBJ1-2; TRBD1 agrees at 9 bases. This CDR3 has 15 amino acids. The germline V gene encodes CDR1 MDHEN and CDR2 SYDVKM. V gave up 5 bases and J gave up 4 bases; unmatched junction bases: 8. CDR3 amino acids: CASSKTDRGFYGYTF. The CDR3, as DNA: TGTGCCAGCAGTAAAACGGACAGGGGTTTCTATGGCTACACCTTC.